This record looks at one T cell receptor (beta chain) sequence and its context. Other DNA variants within this sample encode the same CDR3. Per the authors' pipeline: Amplification with reference gene primers provided the estimates of nucleated cell counts. Generated by immunoSEQ multiplex PCR, the TCRdb table keeps only in-frame clones and is missing some. For V, J and clone size, that table is used; D and trimming come from the DNA. This sample has about 240,000 clones, with 88% found just once. The data were obtained in a study of blood T cell repertoires in COVID-19. Study as a whole: Sites in the United States, Italy and Spain provided acute and convalescent COVID-19 samples. T cells, B-cell-depleted T cells, or PBMCs provided the cDNA or gDNA that served as material.

Germline V gives CDR1 KGHDR, CDR2 SFDVKD. CDR3 length equals 15 residues. Trimming removed 2 bases from V and 8 bases from J; junction bases left unmatched: 6. The origin of this receptor is a woman aged 25-40 years with acute or convalescent COVID-19. The material sequenced was peripheral blood. The chain is built from TRBV24-1 and TRBJ1-4, with 8 bases matching TRBD1. The CDR3 reads CATSDSQGAGEKLFF. DNA of the CDR3: TGTGCCACCAGTGATTCTCAGGGGGCGGGAGAAAAACTGTTTTTT.